The clone carrying this T cell receptor beta chain has a single count. Its antigen is as yet unknown. Researchers ran the PCR with 60 Vbeta and 13 Jbeta primers. In the study's own analysis: Later reanalysis found 75 million to 100 million unique TCR beta chains, some 10 million of them shared. Clones were sequenced by immunoSEQ multiplex PCR, and TCRdb holds only the in-frame ones, with some missing. The V and J calls and clone size are taken from that table; D and trimming were inferred from the DNA. The sample has about 97,000 clones, about 80% seen once. V lost 5 bases, J lost 7 bases, and 8 bases stayed unmatched. CDR3 length equals 14 residues. Germline values: CDR1 SGHVS, CDR2 FQNEAQ. This entry belongs to a study of cytomegalovirus exposure and HLA in healthy donors. The study's findings and limits: A list of roughly 160 TCR beta chains associated with cytomegalovirus was given.

The receptor was isolated from a man aged 40-50 years in good health and CMV-seronegative. The chain recombines TRBV7-8 with TRBJ2-1, with 7 nucleotides matching TRBD1. The sample was PBMCs. CDR3 in DNA: TGTGCCAGCAGCCAGAATACAGGGGCTAATGAGCAGTTCTTC. It yields the protein CASSQNTGANEQFF.